The clone carrying this T cell receptor beta chain has only a few counts. The sample originates from a study of cytomegalovirus exposure and HLA in healthy donors. Amplification used 60 Vbeta primers and 13 Jbeta primers. Assay: immunoSEQ multiplex PCR; the TCRdb copy retains only in-frame clones and omits some. The sample includes 99,000 or so clones, about three quarters of them seen just once. The sequenced sample consisted of PBMCs. The TCR sequence derives from a male donor in good health and CMV-seronegative.

This CDR3 is CASSYSPERAEQYF. Here the CDR3 DNA reads TGTGCCAGCAGTTACTCCCCGGAGCGGGCCGAGCAGTACTTC. The chain joins TRBV6-6 to TRBJ2-7, with D tentatively TRBD2 (6 bases). The CDR3 is 14 residues long. The germline gives CDR1 MNHNY, CDR2 SVGAGI (reference sequence). V lost 0 bases, J lost 6 bases, and 12 bases lay in between.